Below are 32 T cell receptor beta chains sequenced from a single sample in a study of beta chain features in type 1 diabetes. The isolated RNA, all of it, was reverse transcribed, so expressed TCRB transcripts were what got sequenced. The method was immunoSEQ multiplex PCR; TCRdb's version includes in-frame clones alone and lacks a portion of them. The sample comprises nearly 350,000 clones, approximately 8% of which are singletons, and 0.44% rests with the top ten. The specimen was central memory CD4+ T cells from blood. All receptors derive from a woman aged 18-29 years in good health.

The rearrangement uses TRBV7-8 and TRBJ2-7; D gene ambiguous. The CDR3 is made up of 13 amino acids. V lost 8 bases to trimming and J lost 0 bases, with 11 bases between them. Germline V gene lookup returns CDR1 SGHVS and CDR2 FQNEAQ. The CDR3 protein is CASVSGNSYEQYF. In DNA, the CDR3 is TGTGCCAGCGTATCGGGTAACTCCTACGAGCAGTACTTC. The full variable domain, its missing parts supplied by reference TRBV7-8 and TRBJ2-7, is GAGVSQSPRYKVAKRGQDVALRCDPISGHVSLFWYQQALGQGPEFLTYFQNEAQLDKSGLPSDRFFAERPEGSVSTLKIQRTQQEDSAVYLCASVSGNSYEQYFGPGTRLTVT.

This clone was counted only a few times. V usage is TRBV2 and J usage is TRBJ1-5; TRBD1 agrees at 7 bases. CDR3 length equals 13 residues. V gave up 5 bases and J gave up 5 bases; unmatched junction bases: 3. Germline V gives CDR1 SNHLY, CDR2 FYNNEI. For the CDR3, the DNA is TGTGCCAGCAGTAGACAGGGCTATCAGCCCCAGCATTTT. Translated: CASSRQGYQPQHF. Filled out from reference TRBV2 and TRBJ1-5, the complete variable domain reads EPEVTQTPSHQVTQMGQEVILRCVPISNHLYFYWYRQILGQKVEFLVSFYNNEISEKSEIFDDQFSVERPDGSNFTLKIRSTKLEDSAMYFCASSRQGYQPQHFGDGTRLSIL.

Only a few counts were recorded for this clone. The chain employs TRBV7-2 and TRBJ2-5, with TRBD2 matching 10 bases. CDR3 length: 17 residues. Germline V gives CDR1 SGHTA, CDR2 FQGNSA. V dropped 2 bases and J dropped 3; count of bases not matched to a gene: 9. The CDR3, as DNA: TGTGCCAGCAGCTTAATAATAGCGGGAGGCCGGGAAGAGACCCAGTACTTC. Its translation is CASSLIIAGGREETQYF.

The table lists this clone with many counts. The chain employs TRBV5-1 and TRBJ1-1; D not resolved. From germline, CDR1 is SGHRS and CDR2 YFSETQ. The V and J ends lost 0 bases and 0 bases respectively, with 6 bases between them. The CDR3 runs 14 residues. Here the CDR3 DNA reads TGCGCCAGCAGCTTGGATGGCATGAACACTGAAGCTTTCTTT. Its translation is CASSLDGMNTEAFF.

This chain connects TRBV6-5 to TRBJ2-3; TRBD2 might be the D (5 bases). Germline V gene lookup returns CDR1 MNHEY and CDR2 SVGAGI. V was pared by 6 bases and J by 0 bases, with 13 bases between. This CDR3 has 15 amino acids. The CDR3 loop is CASRRLPHSTDTQYF. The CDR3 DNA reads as TGTGCCAGCAGGCGACTACCCCATAGCACAGATACGCAGTATTTT.

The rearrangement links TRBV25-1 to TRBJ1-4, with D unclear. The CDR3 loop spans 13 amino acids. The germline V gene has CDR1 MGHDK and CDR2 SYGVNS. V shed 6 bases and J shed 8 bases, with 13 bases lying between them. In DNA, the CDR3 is TGTGCCAGCAGGGTAGGAGCGGACGAAAAACTGTTTTTT. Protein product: CASRVGADEKLFF.

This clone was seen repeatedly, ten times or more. The CDR3 protein is CASSPSWSGNTIYF. The CDR3 region has the DNA TGTGCCAGCAGCCCAAGCTGGTCCGGAAACACCATATATTTT. The V and J genes are TRBV7-9 and TRBJ1-3; D unresolved. V lost 5 bases and J 4 bases, leaving 12 bases between the germline ends. Germline V gene lookup returns CDR1 SEHNR and CDR2 FQNEAQ (reference sequence). The CDR3 has 14 amino acids.

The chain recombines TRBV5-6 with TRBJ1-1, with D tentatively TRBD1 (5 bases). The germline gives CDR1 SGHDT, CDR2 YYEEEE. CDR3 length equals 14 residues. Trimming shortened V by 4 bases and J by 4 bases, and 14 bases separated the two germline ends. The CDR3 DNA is TGTGCCAGCAGCCCGGGACCGAGGGGCACTGAAGCTTTCTTT. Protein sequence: CASSPGPRGTEAFF.

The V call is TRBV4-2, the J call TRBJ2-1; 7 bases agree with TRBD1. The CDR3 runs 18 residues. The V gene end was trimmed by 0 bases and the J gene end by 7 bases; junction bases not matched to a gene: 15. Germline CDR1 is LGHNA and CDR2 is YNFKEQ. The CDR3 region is CASSQEYRRDSGVNEQFF. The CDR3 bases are TGTGCCAGCAGCCAAGAATATCGTCGGGACAGTGGAGTTAATGAGCAGTTCTTC.

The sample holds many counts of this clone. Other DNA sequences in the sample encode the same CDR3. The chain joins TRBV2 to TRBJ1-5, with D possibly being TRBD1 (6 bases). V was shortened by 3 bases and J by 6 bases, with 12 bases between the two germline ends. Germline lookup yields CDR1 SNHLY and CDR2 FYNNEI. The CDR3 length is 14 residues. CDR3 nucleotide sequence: TGTGCCAGCAGTGAGAACCAGGGGTCTCAGCCCCAGCATTTT. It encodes CASSENQGSQPQHF.

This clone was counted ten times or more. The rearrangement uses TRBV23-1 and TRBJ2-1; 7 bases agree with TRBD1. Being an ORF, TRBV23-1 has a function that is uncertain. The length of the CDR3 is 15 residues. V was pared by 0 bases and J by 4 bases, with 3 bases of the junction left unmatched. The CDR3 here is CASSQSGGRYNEQFF. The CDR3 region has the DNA TGCGCCAGCAGTCAATCAGGGGGCAGATACAATGAGCAGTTCTTC.

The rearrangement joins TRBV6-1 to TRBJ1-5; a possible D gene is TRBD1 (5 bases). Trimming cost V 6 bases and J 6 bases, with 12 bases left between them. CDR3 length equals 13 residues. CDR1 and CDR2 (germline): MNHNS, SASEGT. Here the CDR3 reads CASSLQAGQPQHF. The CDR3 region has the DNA TGTGCCAGCAGCTTACAGGCTGGTCAGCCCCAGCATTTT.

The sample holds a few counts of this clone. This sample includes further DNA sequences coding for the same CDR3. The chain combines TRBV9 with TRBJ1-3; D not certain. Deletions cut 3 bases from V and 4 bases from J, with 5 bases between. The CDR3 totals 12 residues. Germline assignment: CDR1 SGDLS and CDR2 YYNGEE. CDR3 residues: CASSGSGNTIYF. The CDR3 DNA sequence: TGTGCCAGCAGCGGTTCGGGAAACACCATATATTTT.

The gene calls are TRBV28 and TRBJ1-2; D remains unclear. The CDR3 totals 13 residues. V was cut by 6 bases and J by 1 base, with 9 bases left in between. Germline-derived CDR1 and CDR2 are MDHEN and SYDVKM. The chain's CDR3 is CASRPQDNYGYTF. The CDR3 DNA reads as TGTGCCAGCAGGCCCCAGGATAACTATGGCTACACCTTC.

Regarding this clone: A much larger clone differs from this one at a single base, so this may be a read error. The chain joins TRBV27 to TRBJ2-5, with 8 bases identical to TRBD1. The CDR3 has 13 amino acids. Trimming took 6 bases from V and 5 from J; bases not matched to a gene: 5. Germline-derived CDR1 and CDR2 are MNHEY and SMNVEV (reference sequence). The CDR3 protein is CASRRTGTETQYF. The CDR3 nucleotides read TGTGCCAGCAGACGGACAGGGACCGAGACCCAGTACTTC.

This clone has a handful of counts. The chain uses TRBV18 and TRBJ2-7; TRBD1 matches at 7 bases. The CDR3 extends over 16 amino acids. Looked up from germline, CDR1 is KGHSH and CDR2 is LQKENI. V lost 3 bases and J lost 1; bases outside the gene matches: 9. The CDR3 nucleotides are TGTGCCAGCTCACCGTTGTCAGGGGGTCAATCCTACGAGCAGTACTTC. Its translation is CASSPLSGGQSYEQYF.

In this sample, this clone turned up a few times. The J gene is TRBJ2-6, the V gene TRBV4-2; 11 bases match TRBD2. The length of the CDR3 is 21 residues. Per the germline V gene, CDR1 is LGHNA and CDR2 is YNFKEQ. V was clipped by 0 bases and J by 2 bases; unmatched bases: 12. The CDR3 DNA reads TGTGCCAGCAGCCAAGAAGGTGGGGCTAGCGGGAGGCTCCCTGGGGCCAACGTCCTGACTTTC. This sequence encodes CASSQEGGASGRLPGANVLTF.

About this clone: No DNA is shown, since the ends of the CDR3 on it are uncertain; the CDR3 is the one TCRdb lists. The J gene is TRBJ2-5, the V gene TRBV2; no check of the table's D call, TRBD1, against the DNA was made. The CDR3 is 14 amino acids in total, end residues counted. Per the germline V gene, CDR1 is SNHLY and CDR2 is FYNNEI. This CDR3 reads CASILDRAGETQYF.

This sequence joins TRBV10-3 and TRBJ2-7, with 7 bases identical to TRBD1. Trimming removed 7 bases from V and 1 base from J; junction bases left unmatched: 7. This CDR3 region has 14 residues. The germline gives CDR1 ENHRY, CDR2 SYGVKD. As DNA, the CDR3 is TGTGCCATCAAAGGAGAACAGGGGTCCTACGAGCAGTACTTC. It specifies CAIKGEQGSYEQYF.

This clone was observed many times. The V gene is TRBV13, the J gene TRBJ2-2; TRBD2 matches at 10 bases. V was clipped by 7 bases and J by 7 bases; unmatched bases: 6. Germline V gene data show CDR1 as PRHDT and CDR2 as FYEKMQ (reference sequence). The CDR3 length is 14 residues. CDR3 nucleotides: TGTGCCAGCACTAGCGGGAGAAAGAGCGGGGAGCTGTTTTTT. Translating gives CASTSGRKSGELFF.

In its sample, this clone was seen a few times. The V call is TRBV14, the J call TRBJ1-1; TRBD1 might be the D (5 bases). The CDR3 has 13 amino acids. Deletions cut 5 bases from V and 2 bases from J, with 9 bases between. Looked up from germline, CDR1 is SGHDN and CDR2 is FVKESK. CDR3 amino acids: CASSAGTNTEAFF. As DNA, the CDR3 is TGTGCCAGCAGCGCCGGGACTAACACTGAAGCTTTCTTT.

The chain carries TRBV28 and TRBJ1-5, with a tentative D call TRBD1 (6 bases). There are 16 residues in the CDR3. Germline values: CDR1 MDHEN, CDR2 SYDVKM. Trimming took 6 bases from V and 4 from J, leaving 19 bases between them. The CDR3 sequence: CASRIRPQQGNQPQHF. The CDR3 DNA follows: TGTGCCAGCAGGATCCGGCCTCAACAGGGTAATCAGCCCCAGCATTTT.

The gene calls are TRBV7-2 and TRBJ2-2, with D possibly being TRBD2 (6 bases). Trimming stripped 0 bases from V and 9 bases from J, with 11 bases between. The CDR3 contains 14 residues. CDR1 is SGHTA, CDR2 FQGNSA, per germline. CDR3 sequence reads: CASSLAGRERELFF. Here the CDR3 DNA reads TGTGCCAGCAGCTTAGCAGGGCGGGAACGGGAGCTGTTTTTT.

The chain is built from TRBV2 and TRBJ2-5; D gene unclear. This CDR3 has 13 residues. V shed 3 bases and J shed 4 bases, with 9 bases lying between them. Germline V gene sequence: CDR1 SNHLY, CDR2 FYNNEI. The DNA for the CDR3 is TGTGCCAGCAGTGATAACAGTAGAGAGACCCAGTACTTC. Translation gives CASSDNSRETQYF.

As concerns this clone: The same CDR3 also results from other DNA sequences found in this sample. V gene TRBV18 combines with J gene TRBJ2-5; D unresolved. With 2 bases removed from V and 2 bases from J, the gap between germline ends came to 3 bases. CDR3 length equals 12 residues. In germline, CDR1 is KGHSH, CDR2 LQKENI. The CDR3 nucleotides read TGTGCCAGCTCACCAAGTCAAGAGACCCAGTACTTC. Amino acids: CASSPSQETQYF.

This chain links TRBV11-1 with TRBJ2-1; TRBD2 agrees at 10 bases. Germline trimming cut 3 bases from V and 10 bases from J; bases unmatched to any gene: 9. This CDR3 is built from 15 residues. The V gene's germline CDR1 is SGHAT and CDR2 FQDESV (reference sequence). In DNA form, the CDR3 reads TGTGCCAGCAGCTTTCGTCCTAGCGGGAGTCGAGAGCAGTTCTTC. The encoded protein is CASSFRPSGSREQFF. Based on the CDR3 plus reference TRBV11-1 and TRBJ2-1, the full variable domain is EAEVAQSPRYKITEKSQAVAFWCDPISGHATLYWYRQILGQGPELLVQFQDESVVDDSQLPKDRFSAERLKGVDSTLKIQPAELGDSAMYLCASSFRPSGSREQFFGPGTRLTVL.

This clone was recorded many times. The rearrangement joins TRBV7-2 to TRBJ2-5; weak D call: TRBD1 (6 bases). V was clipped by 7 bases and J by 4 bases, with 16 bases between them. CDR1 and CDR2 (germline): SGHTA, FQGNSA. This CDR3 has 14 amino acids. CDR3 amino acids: CASTTMRTAETQYF. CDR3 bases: TGTGCCAGCACTACCATGAGGACAGCAGAGACCCAGTACTTC.

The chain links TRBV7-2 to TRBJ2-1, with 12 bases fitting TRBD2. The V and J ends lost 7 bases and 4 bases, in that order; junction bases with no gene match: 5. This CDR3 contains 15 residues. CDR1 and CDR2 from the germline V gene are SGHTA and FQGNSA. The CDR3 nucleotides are TGTGCCAGCACCGTACTAGCGGGAGGTTACAATGAGCAGTTCTTC. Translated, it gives CASTVLAGGYNEQFF.

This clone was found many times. The CDR3 region is CASSQGTEQFF. The DNA for the CDR3 is TGTGCCAGCAGTCAAGGGACTGAGCAGTTCTTC. The J gene is TRBJ2-1, the V gene TRBV28; TRBD1 or TRBD2 may be the D gene (5 bases each). The CDR3 sequence is 11 residues long. Germline lookup yields CDR1 MDHEN and CDR2 SYDVKM. V was clipped by 5 bases and J by 9 bases, with 8 bases between them.

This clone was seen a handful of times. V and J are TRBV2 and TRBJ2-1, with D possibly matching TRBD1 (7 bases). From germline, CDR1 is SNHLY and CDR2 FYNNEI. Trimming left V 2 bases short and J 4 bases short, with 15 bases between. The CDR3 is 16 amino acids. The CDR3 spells CASSELAGQRYNEQFF. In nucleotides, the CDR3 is TGTGCCAGCAGTGAACTCGCGGGACAGAGATACAATGAGCAGTTCTTC. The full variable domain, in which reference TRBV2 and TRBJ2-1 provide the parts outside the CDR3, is EPEVTQTPSHQVTQMGQEVILRCVPISNHLYFYWYRQILGQKVEFLVSFYNNEISEKSEIFDDQFSVERPDGSNFTLKIRSTKLEDSAMYFCASSELAGQRYNEQFFGPGTRLTVL.

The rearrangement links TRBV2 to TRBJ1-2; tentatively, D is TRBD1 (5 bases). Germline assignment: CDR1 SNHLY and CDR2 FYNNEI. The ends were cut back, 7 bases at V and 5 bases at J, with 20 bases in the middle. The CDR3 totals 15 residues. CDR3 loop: CASTREDEGWYGYTF. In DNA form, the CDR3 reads TGTGCCAGCACCCGGGAGGACGAGGGGTGGTATGGCTACACCTTC. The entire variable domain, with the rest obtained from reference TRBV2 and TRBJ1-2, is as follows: EPEVTQTPSHQVTQMGQEVILRCVPISNHLYFYWYRQILGQKVEFLVSFYNNEISEKSEIFDDQFSVERPDGSNFTLKIRSTKLEDSAMYFCASTREDEGWYGYTFGSGTRLTVV.

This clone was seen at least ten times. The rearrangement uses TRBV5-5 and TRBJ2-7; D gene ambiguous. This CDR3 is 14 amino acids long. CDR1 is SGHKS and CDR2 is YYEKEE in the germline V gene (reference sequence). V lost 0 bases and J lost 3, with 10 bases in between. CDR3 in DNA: TGTGCCAGCAGCTTGGCTGGAGTAGACTACGAGCAGTACTTC. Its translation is CASSLAGVDYEQYF.